This T cell receptor beta chain was identified in a study of T cell responses to AZD1222 COVID-19 vaccine (dated by TCRdb to 2020 to 2022). For the wider study: Because spike-specific TCR depth and breadth did not differ between the two schedules, AZD1222 recipients who got a second dose at roughly 4 weeks were pooled with those who got a second dose at roughly 12 weeks. TCR sequencing was performed for about 250 trial participants, of whom about 200 were given two doses of AZD1222 and around 25 were given two doses of MenACWY control vaccine. Trial participants were enrolled by age into 18-55, 56-69 and 70-plus year subgroups, with roughly 160, 29 and 62 TCR-sequenced participants respectively.

Concerning this clone: There is no known antigen for this receptor. Base quality data are lacking; no much larger clone is found one base away.

Overall study results and their limits: CD4 TCRs associated with the vaccine covered the entire spike protein, and the dominant responses were in regions 160-218 and 743-854. Spike-specific TCR breadth and depth rose significantly after two AZD1222 doses compared with day 0 and with MenACWY recipients. Only five to seven AZD1222 recipients were SARS-CoV-2 seropositive at baseline, limiting conclusions about previously exposed vaccinees. Reportedly, almost half of the unique spike-specific TCRs recognized epitopes lying outside the regions that are mutated in the B.1.351 and B.1.1.7 variants. Because no day 14 peak-response samples were available, repertoires were characterized only after the peak T cell response. The 56-69-year group was small, and its depth increase did not reach significance, likely because of low power. Participants were mostly white British and included more females than males, and it was suggested by the authors that clonal diversity may have been underestimated.

The CDR3 sequence holds 15 residues, the cysteine and phenylalanine included. The CDR3 DNA has 45 bases and is translated from base 1. Here V drops 5 bases and J drops 4 bases, and the junction holds 8 bases not matched to any gene. CDR1 and CDR2 were assigned from the germline V gene (reference sequence) as MNHNY and SVGAGI. The CDR3 regions of human TCRbeta chains were subjected to immunosequencing. In the source study's methods: Repertoire TCRs were matched against a reference library of SARS-CoV-2-specific TCRs generated with the MIRA antigen-specificity platform. Breadth was defined as the fraction of unique TCRs that were SARS-CoV-2-associated, and depth was defined as the fraction of total T cells that were SARS-CoV-2-associated. Each spike-specific TCR was assigned to its reactive spike region and to a CD4 or CD8 class using the MIRA data. Log10-transformed breadth and depth values were compared by one-way ANOVA with Sidak's multiple comparisons tests. Not all clones reach the TCRdb copy of this immuneACCESS table, which keeps in-frame sequences only. Checked studies attribute under half of the gap to unresolved V genes and leave the rest unexplained. The DNA gave D and trimming, while V, J and clone size come from that table. The sample table records roughly 100,000 clones; 88% of these occur just once. The ten largest clones take up 20% of the sample.

This sample's time point label indicates: baseline before first vaccination. Vaccinee samples were obtained from the UK trials COV001 and COV002, which included a single-blind randomized controlled phase 2/3 trial of AZD1222 (ChAdOx1 nCoV-19) in healthy adults. Trial participant PBMC samples were collected at day 0 and day 28 after the second dose for TCRbeta chain sequencing. The sequence is built from TRBV6-6 and TRBJ1-1, with 9 central nucleotides matching TRBD1. The origin of this receptor is an adult in good health. The sequenced sample was peripheral blood, obtained on day 0 of AZD1222 vaccination. Read as DNA, the sequence is TGTGCCAGCAGTCCTTACACAGGGGGCGGCACTGAAGCTTTCTTT. The resulting protein is CASSPYTGGGTEAFF.